This T cell receptor beta chain originates from a study of cytomegalovirus exposure and HLA in healthy donors. As to this clone: Antigen specificity is unknown.

Germline V lookup: CDR1 MNHNS, CDR2 SASEGT. Trimming shortened V by 5 bases and J by 8 bases, and 12 bases separated the two germline ends. The CDR3 contains 12 residues. Findings of the study overall: In a later analysis, at a false discovery rate of 0.05, fewer than 20,000 TCR beta sequences matched HLA alleles.

This PCR relied on a set of 60 Vbeta primers and 13 Jbeta primers. The protocol was immunoSEQ multiplex PCR, while the TCRdb copy is restricted to in-frame clones and leaves out a portion. The sample carries 160,000 or so clones, less than 90% recorded once. The receptor's source is a woman aged 18-29 years in good health and CMV-seronegative. The chain uses TRBV6-1 and TRBJ1-1; D unresolved. Source material: PBMCs. CDR3 nucleotide sequence: TGTGCCAGCAGTTATAATAGAGTAGAAGCTTTCTTT. Encoded protein: CASSYNRVEAFF.